The rows below give T cell receptor beta chains drawn from one sample of a study of beta chain features in type 1 diabetes. TCRdb's copy holds only in-frame clones and misses some; the assay was immunoSEQ multiplex PCR. The sample shows 120,000 to 150,000 clones, roughly 7.2% of them seen only once. What was sequenced was central memory CD4+ T cells from blood. These receptors originate from a woman between 25 and 40 years old in good health. Both conserved end residues are part of each CDR3. The D gene is left open where the match is weak. The size field is filled for only some rows; it gives once, few, many or a size class.

few	TRBV7-2	14	.	TRBJ1-2	TGTGCCAGCAGTCAATACAGGGATAACTATGGCTACACCTTC	CASSQYRDNYGYTF
.	TRBV7-6	16	TRBD2	TRBJ2-1	TGTGCCAGCAGCTTAGAGGTTAGCGGGAGTTACAATGAGCAGTTCTTC	CASSLEVSGSYNEQFF
.	TRBV6-6	11	.	TRBJ1-4	TGTGCCAGCAGGTATAATGAAAAACTGTTTTTT	CASRYNEKLFF
few	TRBV5-4	18	TRBD1	TRBJ2-5	TGTGCCAGCAGCCACCGGACAGGGGCAGGAGTCCAACGAGAGACCCAGTACTTC	CASSHRTGAGVQRETQYF
few	TRBV18	15	.	TRBJ1-3	TGTGCCAGCTCACCAGCTCCAGGCTCTGGAAACACCATATATTTT	CASSPAPGSGNTIYF
many	TRBV13	14	.	TRBJ1-1	TGTGCCAGCAGCTCTCCCAATCGACGGGGTGAAGCTTTCTTT	CASSSPNRRGEAFF
few	TRBV5-1	16	TRBD2	TRBJ2-1	TGCGCCAGCAGCTTGGACGGCGGGAGGGGTTACAATGAGCAGTTCTTC	CASSLDGGRGYNEQFF
.	TRBV11-2	13	.	TRBJ2-5	TGTGCCAGCAGCTTGACGGGGGAAGAGACCCAGTACTTC	CASSLTGEETQYF
few	TRBV18	13	.	TRBJ2-3	TGTGCCAGCTCACCCCCAGGAACAGATACGCAGTATTTT	CASSPPGTDTQYF
many	TRBV7-9	13	.	TRBJ1-1	TGTGCCAGCAGCTCAGGGGTGGACACTGAAGCTTTCTTT	CASSSGVDTEAFF
few	TRBV7-2	12	.	TRBJ1-2	TGTGCCAGCAGCTTAGGAGGGTATGGCTACACCTTC	CASSLGGYGYTF
.	TRBV30	17	TRBD1	TRBJ2-1	TGTGCCTGGAGTAAAAAAATCGGGACAGGGGCTCACAATGAGCAGTTCTTC	CAWSKKIGTGAHNEQFF
few	TRBV5-1	19	.	TRBJ2-1	TGCGCCAGCAGCTTGGCCCGGCAGGGAAGGGCAAACTCCTACAATGAGCAGTTCTTC	CASSLARQGRANSYNEQFF
few	TRBV5-6	16	.	TRBJ2-3	TGTGCCAGCAGCTTAAACTCCGAACTAAGCACAGATACGCAGTATTTT	CASSLNSELSTDTQYF
few	TRBV5-6	17	TRBD2	TRBJ2-3	TGTGCCAGCAGCTTGAGGGCTAGCGGGATGGGCACAGATACGCAGTATTTT	CASSLRASGMGTDTQYF
.	TRBV7-6	15	TRBD1	TRBJ1-2	TGTGCCAGCAGCTTTCGGGGGACAGGGGAAGGTGGCTACACCTTC	CASSFRGTGEGGYTF
.	TRBV4-3	16	TRBD2	TRBJ2-2	TGCGCCAGCAGCCCCAGACTAGCGGGGAACACCGGGGAGCTGTTTTTT	CASSPRLAGNTGELFF
few	TRBV7-9	13	.	TRBJ2-2	TGTGCCAGCAGCTTAGGGGAGACCGGGGAGCTGTTTTTT	CASSLGETGELFF
few	TRBV19	16	.	TRBJ2-6	TGTGCCAGTAGTATTTCTCGGGGCTCTGGGGCCAACGTCCTGACTTTC	CASSISRGSGANVLTF
.	TRBV28	15	TRBD1	TRBJ1-2	TGTGCCAGCAGCCAGGACAGGGGGCGGACCTATGGCTACACCTTC	CASSQDRGRTYGYTF
few	TRBV7-3	15	.	TRBJ2-3	TGTGCCAGCGCCCTTAGTAGCGATCGAGCAGATACGCAGTATTTT	CASALSSDRADTQYF
.	TRBV28	11	.	TRBJ1-2	TGTGCCAGCACCCGCGGCTATGGCTACACCTTC	CASTRGYGYTF
few	TRBV5-1	14	TRBD2	TRBJ2-7	TGCGCCAGCAGCTCCCTAGCGGGAGCGGGGGAGCAGTACTTC	CASSSLAGAGEQYF
.	TRBV5-1	16	TRBD1	TRBJ1-5	TGCGCCAGCAGCTTGGGGACAGGCAATAGCAATCAGCCCCAGCATTTT	CASSLGTGNSNQPQHF
few	TRBV29-1	13	.	TRBJ2-3	TGCAGCGTCGGTGGGAGCAACACAGATACGCAGTATTTT	CSVGGSNTDTQYF
.	TRBV6-1	15	.	TRBJ1-1	TGTGCCAGCAGTGAGATCAGCGGGTTCAACACTGAAGCTTTCTTT	CASSEISGFNTEAFF
.	TRBV29-1	16	TRBD1	TRBJ1-1	TGCAGCGTTGGAAGAGGGGGCGGAGGCATGAACACTGAAGCTTTCTTT	CSVGRGGGGMNTEAFF
.	TRBV29-1	15	TRBD1	TRBJ2-1	TGCAGCGTTCTAGGGGGCGAGGGTACCTACAATGAGCAGTTCTTC	CSVLGGEGTYNEQFF
.	TRBV4-3	15	TRBD2	TRBJ2-7	TGCGCCAGCAGCCAAGGACTAGCGGGTAGCGACGAGCAGTACTTC	CASSQGLAGSDEQYF
.	TRBV6-1	13	TRBD1	TRBJ2-7	TGTGCCAGCAGACGGACAGGGGCCAACGAGCAGTACTTC	CASRRTGANEQYF
.	TRBV7-3	15	TRBD1	TRBJ2-7	TGTGCCAGCAGCTTAACGGGACAGGGCCCCTACGAGCAGTACTTC	CASSLTGQGPYEQYF
few	TRBV11-1	13	.	TRBJ2-5	TGTGCCAGCAGCTACGACAGAAAAGAGACCCAGTACTTC	CASSYDRKETQYF
.	TRBV6-1	15	.	TRBJ2-7	TGTGCCAGCAGTGAGTCACAGGGTATCTCCTACGAGCAGTACTTC	CASSESQGISYEQYF
.	TRBV19	14	.	TRBJ2-6	TGTGCCAGTAGGTCAGGGGTCGGGGCCAACGTCCTGACTTTC	CASRSGVGANVLTF
.	TRBV5-6	14	.	TRBJ1-2	TGTGCCAGCAGCTCATACGGGGCTAACTATGGCTACACCTTC	CASSSYGANYGYTF
.	TRBV11-3	15	TRBD2	TRBJ2-1	TGTGCCAGCAGCCCGGGACTAGCGGGAGTTAATGAGCAGTTCTTC	CASSPGLAGVNEQFF
.	TRBV11-2	16	TRBD1	TRBJ2-3	TGTGCCAGCAGCTTAGGGGCCAGGGGGCGGGGAGATACGCAGTATTTT	CASSLGARGRGDTQYF
.	TRBV7-8	13	.	TRBJ1-5	TGTGCCAGCAGCTCCCTTCCCAATCAGCCCCAGCATTTT	CASSSLPNQPQHF
few	TRBV19	15	.	TRBJ2-7	TGTGCCAGTAGTATGGACAGGAGGGCCTCCTACGAGCAGTACTTC	CASSMDRRASYEQYF
few	TRBV10-3	18	TRBD2	TRBJ2-3	TGTGCCATCAGTGAGGGTGGGGGACTAGATCCTGGCACAGATACGCAGTATTTT	CAISEGGGLDPGTDTQYF